This T cell receptor beta chain was captured in a study of lymphopenia after photon versus proton radiotherapy. The study, taken as a whole, reports: In patients who died, overall survival fell as post-nadir TCR diversity dropped more. Only patients who died were analyzed for survival; proton advantage is unproven. Relative stability marked proton patients; photon patients lost diversity and naive cells. After lymphocyte nadir, photon-treated repertoires showed oligoclonal expansion, especially CD8+ Temra.

On this clone: Its antigen is currently unknown.

Clones were sequenced by immunoSEQ multiplex PCR, and TCRdb holds only the in-frame ones, with some missing. The table lists 68,000 or so clones, approximately 90% of them singletons. In germline, CDR1 is MNHEY, CDR2 SMNVEV (reference sequence). This CDR3 contains 20 residues. J lost 3 bases, V lost 6 bases, and 18 bases had no gene match. J is TRBJ2-6 and V is TRBV27; TRBD1 matches at 9 bases. The clonotype originates from a woman between 65 and 79 years old with pancreatic cancer. Material: peripheral blood, obtained from a patient treated with photon-based radiotherapy. The CDR3 sequence is CASRGTGQNSGVIGANVLTF. CDR3 sequence (DNA): TGTGCCAGCAGGGGGACAGGGCAGAACTCTGGCGTAATTGGGGCCAACGTCCTGACTTTC. Full variable domain (missing parts from reference TRBV27 and TRBJ2-6): EAQVTQNPRYLITVTGKKLTVTCSQNMNHEYMSWYRQDPGLGLRQIYYSMNVEVTDKGDVPEGYKVSRKEKRNFPLILESPSPNQTSLYFCASRGTGQNSGVIGANVLTFGAGSRLTVL.